Following are 26 T cell receptor beta chains from one sample sequenced in a study of cytomegalovirus exposure and HLA in healthy donors (TCRdb year 2017). Receptor libraries were prepared by the immunoSEQ multiplex PCR assay. For the multiplex PCR, a mixture combining 60 forward primers for TCR Vbeta segments and 13 reverse primers for TCR Jbeta segments was used. TCRdb stores this immuneACCESS table with in-frame sequences only. Part of the clones is absent; in the studies checked, under half of the shortfall reflects unresolved V genes, and no reason is known for the rest. The sample yields about 150,000 clones; about 77% were counted once. Together, the top ten hold 3.5% to 5% of the sample. Sequenced input: PBMCs. The receptors originated from a male donor in good health and CMV-seronegative.

This clone was observed a handful of times. The chain employs TRBV6-5 and TRBJ1-2; tentatively, D is TRBD1 (6 bases). V was shortened by 9 bases and J by 5 bases, with 13 bases between the two germline ends. This CDR3 is built from 12 residues. CDR1 MNHEY and CDR2 SVGAGI come from the germline V gene. CDR3 in DNA: TGTGCCAGTAGAACAGGGATTTATGGCTACACCTTC. Translation: CASRTGIYGYTF.

V and J are TRBV4-3 and TRBJ1-1; D gene unclear. CDR1 is LGHNA and CDR2 is YSLEER in the germline V gene. This CDR3 contains 15 residues. Trimming removed 0 bases from V and 4 bases from J, with 12 bases in between. The DNA of the CDR3 is TGCGCCAGCAGCCAAGATAGACTGGAGAGCACTGAAGCTTTCTTT. Its protein is CASSQDRLESTEAFF.

V is TRBV5-1 and J is TRBJ1-2, with D tentatively TRBD1 (6 bases). Looked up from germline, CDR1 is SGHRS and CDR2 is YFSETQ. CDR3 size: 13 residues. V lost 4 bases and J 7 bases, leaving 14 bases between the germline ends. The CDR3 region is CASSQIGQSGYTF. The CDR3 nucleotides are TGCGCCAGCAGCCAAATAGGACAGTCTGGCTACACCTTC.

The sample holds one count of this clone. The chain links TRBV4-1 to TRBJ2-5; 7 bases are shared with TRBD2. The V gene's germline CDR1 is MGHRA and CDR2 YSYEKL. J was trimmed by 2 bases and V by 4 bases; bases with no gene match: 16. The length of the CDR3 is 18 residues. The CDR3 is CASSPPLQWRGKQETQYF. In DNA, the CDR3 is TGCGCCAGCAGCCCCCCCCTTCAGTGGCGGGGGAAGCAAGAGACCCAGTACTTC.

CDR3 nucleotides: TGCGCCAGCAGCCAAGGCCGGACAGGGGCCTACGAGCAGTACTTC. This gives the protein CASSQGRTGAYEQYF. The rearrangement links TRBV4-1 to TRBJ2-7; 9 positions match TRBD1. The CDR3 is 15 amino acids. The trim removed 1 base at V and 2 bases at J, leaving 3 bases unmatched. Germline assignment: CDR1 MGHRA and CDR2 YSYEKL.

This clone was picked up one time. Other DNA variants within this sample encode the same CDR3. The chain employs TRBV2 and TRBJ2-7; 9 nucleotides agree with TRBD2. Trimming cost V 6 bases and J 1 base; bases outside gene matches: 1. The CDR3 runs 13 residues. Germline V CDR1 and CDR2: SNHLY, FYNNEI. CDR3 loop: CASRTSGSYEQYF. DNA for the CDR3: TGTGCCAGCAGGACTAGCGGTTCCTACGAGCAGTACTTC.

V usage is TRBV19 and J usage is TRBJ1-1; D is perhaps TRBD1 (5 bases). Germline CDR1 LNHDA, CDR2 SQIVND (reference sequence). V dropped 1 base and J dropped 0 bases, with 18 bases sitting between them. CDR3 length: 18 residues. In DNA form, the CDR3 reads TGTGCCAGTAGTATAGTGGCGGGGCGCAGGAGGCTGAACACTGAAGCTTTCTTT. It specifies CASSIVAGRRRLNTEAFF.

The J gene is TRBJ1-5, the V gene TRBV5-6; D remains unclear. Germline CDR1 SGHDT, CDR2 YYEEEE. There are 15 residues in the CDR3. V was pared by 0 bases and J by 3 bases, with 10 bases between. The CDR3 bases are TGTGCCAGCAGCTTGGGACAAGTTCACAATCAGCCCCAGCATTTT. This codes for CASSLGQVHNQPQHF.

This clone has only one observation. The rearrangement uses TRBV6-5 and TRBJ1-6, with D unresolved. V lost 0 bases to trimming and J lost 10 bases, with 13 bases between them. The CDR3 has 15 residues. CDR1 and CDR2 from the germline V gene are MNHEY and SVGAGI. The CDR3 reads CASSYSTQRRSPLHF. The CDR3 coding sequence is TGTGCCAGCAGTTACTCTACCCAGCGACGATCACCCCTCCACTTT.

The rearrangement uses TRBV5-1 and TRBJ1-2, with D uncertain. Germline CDR1 SGHRS, CDR2 YFSETQ. V was trimmed by 0 bases and J by 4 bases, leaving 16 bases between them. The CDR3 spans 16 residues. In nucleotides, the CDR3 is TGCGCCAGCAGCTTGGATTCGGTACCTACTCGCTATGGCTACACCTTC. Translated, it gives CASSLDSVPTRYGYTF.

About this clone itself: A much bigger clone sits one base away, suggesting this may be a read error. This chain joins TRBV30 and TRBJ1-4; the D gene is possibly TRBD1 (6 bases). Looked up from germline, CDR1 is GTSNPN and CDR2 is SVGIG (reference sequence). This CDR3 is 15 amino acids long. CDR3 region: CAWSAGGGLNENLFF. In DNA, the CDR3 is TGTGCCTGGAGTGCCGGGGGGGGCCTAAATGAAAACCTGTTTTTT. Based on the CDR3 plus reference TRBV30 and TRBJ1-4, the full variable domain is SQTIHQWPATLVQPVGSPLSLECTVEGTSNPNLYWYRQAAGRGLQLLFYSVGIGQISSEVPQNLSASRPQDRQFILSSKKLLLSDSGFYLCAWSAGGGLNENLFFGSGTQLSVL.

This sequence joins TRBV29-1 and TRBJ2-1; the D gene is possibly TRBD2 (6 bases). This CDR3 contains 13 residues. Germline loops: CDR1 SQVTM, CDR2 ANQGSEA. Deletions cut 1 base from V and 13 bases from J, with 17 bases between. In DNA, the CDR3 is TGCAGCGTTGAAGGGGAGGTAATGGGGAATCAGTTCTTC. Residues: CSVEGEVMGNQFF.

The rearrangement uses TRBV5-1 and TRBJ2-5, with a tentative D call TRBD1 (6 bases). Per germline, CDR1 SGHRS and CDR2 YFSETQ. Trimming left V 7 bases short and J 2 bases short, with 18 bases between. This CDR3 comprises 15 residues. The CDR3 protein is CASSIPQGRQETQYF. For the CDR3, the DNA is TGCGCCAGCTCAATCCCACAGGGCCGGCAAGAGACCCAGTACTTC.

The chain carries TRBV5-5 and TRBJ1-3; TRBD1 aligns across 7 bases. J lost 3 bases, V lost 2 bases, and 2 bases had no gene match. The length of the CDR3 is 14 residues. Germline V CDR1 and CDR2: SGHKS, YYEKEE (reference sequence). Here the CDR3 DNA reads TGTGCCAGCAGCTTAAACAGGGGTGGAAACACCATATATTTT. Amino acid sequence: CASSLNRGGNTIYF.

The V gene is TRBV5-1, the J gene TRBJ1-5; 9 bases fit TRBD1. CDR3 length: 15 residues. Germline loops: CDR1 SGHRS, CDR2 YFSETQ. Trimming at V came to 4 bases and at J to 4 bases, leaving 6 bases not matched to a gene. The CDR3 loop reads CASSPGTGINQPQHF. In DNA, the CDR3 is TGCGCCAGCAGCCCGGGGACAGGGATAAATCAGCCCCAGCATTTT.

This chain links TRBV5-6 with TRBJ2-7, with D perhaps TRBD2 (5 bases). The CDR3 is 14 amino acids. The ends were cut back, 0 bases at V and 1 base at J, with 8 bases in the middle. Germline loops: CDR1 SGHDT, CDR2 YYEEEE. CDR3 coding DNA: TGTGCCAGCAGCTTGGAAACTAGTTCCTACGAGCAGTACTTC. This sequence encodes CASSLETSSYEQYF.

The chain employs TRBV5-4 and TRBJ1-6, with 7 bases fitting TRBD1. The CDR3 covers 15 residues. The germline gives CDR1 SGHNT, CDR2 YYREEE (reference sequence). Trimming at V came to 4 bases and at J to 7 bases, leaving 8 bases not matched to a gene. The CDR3 spells CASSPGGQNNSPLHF. In nucleotides, the CDR3 is TGTGCCAGCAGCCCTGGGGGACAGAACAATTCACCCCTCCACTTT.

The chain combines TRBV19 with TRBJ2-2; 9 bases are a match to TRBD1. J lost 7 bases, V lost 3 bases, and 9 bases had no gene match. Per the germline V gene, CDR1 is LNHDA and CDR2 is SQIVND (reference sequence). The CDR3 runs 16 residues. The CDR3 protein is CASSIQDRGTDGELFF. The DNA of the CDR3 is TGTGCCAGTAGTATTCAGGACAGGGGTACCGACGGGGAGCTGTTTTTT. The full variable domain, with the rest looked up from reference TRBV19 and TRBJ2-2, is DGGITQSPKYLFRKEGQNVTLSCEQNLNHDAMYWYRQDPGQGLRLIYYSQIVNDFQKGDIAEGYSVSREKKESFPLTVTSAQKNPTAFYLCASSIQDRGTDGELFFGEGSRLTVL.

The chain uses TRBV27 and TRBJ1-2; no definite D call. The CDR3 is 12 residues long. Germline values: CDR1 MNHEY, CDR2 SMNVEV (reference sequence). The V end lost 9 bases, the J end lost 7 bases, and 15 bases lay between the germline ends. The CDR3 spells CASQRAGGGYTF. CDR3 sequence (DNA): TGTGCCAGTCAAAGGGCGGGTGGTGGCTACACCTTC.

The genes are TRBV19 and TRBJ1-6, with D possibly matching TRBD1 (6 bases). The CDR3 runs to 14 residues. The V and J ends lost 3 bases and 7 bases respectively, with 10 bases between them. Germline V gene data show CDR1 as LNHDA and CDR2 as SQIVND (reference sequence). The CDR3 DNA follows: TGTGCCAGTAGTATGGTTACAGGGAATTCACCCCTCCACTTT. It codes for CASSMVTGNSPLHF.

The chain links TRBV4-2 to TRBJ2-5, with D perhaps matching TRBD1 (6 bases). The ends were cut back, 1 base at V and 1 base at J, with 28 bases in the middle. Germline CDR1 LGHNA, CDR2 YNFKEQ. The CDR3 consists of 21 residues. The CDR3 region is CASSQGLGRGLPISLQETQYF. CDR3 in DNA: TGTGCCAGCAGCCAAGGTTTAGGCAGGGGCCTCCCAATATCTCTCCAAGAGACCCAGTACTTC.

The V call is TRBV5-1, the J call TRBJ1-5, with 8 nucleotides matching TRBD1. Germline V gene sequence: CDR1 SGHRS, CDR2 YFSETQ. The CDR3 is made up of 14 amino acids. The V gene end was trimmed by 0 bases and the J gene end by 8 bases; junction bases not matched to a gene: 4. The CDR3 DNA reads TGCGCCAGCAGCTTGGGACAGGGGAATGAGCCCCAGCATTTT. Translating gives CASSLGQGNEPQHF.

This rearrangement joins TRBV19 to TRBJ1-1; D not certain. The V end lost 5 bases, the J end lost 0 bases, and 10 bases lay between the germline ends. This CDR3 is built from 14 residues. Germline CDR1 reads LNHDA; CDR2 reads SQIVND (reference sequence). For the CDR3, the DNA is TGTGCCAGTAGTGACGCGGGCTTGAACACTGAAGCTTTCTTT. Amino acid sequence: CASSDAGLNTEAFF.

The rearrangement joins TRBV7-9 to TRBJ1-3, with D perhaps matching TRBD1 (6 bases). Germline lookup yields CDR1 SEHNR and CDR2 FQNEAQ (reference sequence). The CDR3 spans 15 residues. Trimming pared 3 bases from V and 8 bases from J, leaving 17 bases between. The CDR3 nucleotides read TGTGCCAGCAGCTTGCCCACAGGGACACGAGACACCATATATTTT. Amino acids: CASSLPTGTRDTIYF.

The V gene is TRBV5-6, the J gene TRBJ2-6; 8 bases line up with TRBD2. The CDR3 has 18 residues. Germline lookup yields CDR1 SGHDT and CDR2 YYEEEE. The junction had 7 bases not matched to a gene; V was cut back by 1 base and J by 1 base. CDR3 coding DNA: TGTGCCAGCAGCTTGCTCGCGGGGGGCACGTCTGGGGCCAACGTCCTGACTTTC. Amino acid sequence: CASSLLAGGTSGANVLTF.

This clone was observed a handful of times. This sample also contains other DNA sequences that code for the same CDR3. The V call is TRBV27, the J call TRBJ2-7, with D perhaps matching TRBD2 (5 bases). This CDR3 region has 15 residues. V dropped 4 bases and J dropped 2 bases, with 15 bases sitting between them. The germline V gene has CDR1 MNHEY and CDR2 SMNVEV (reference sequence). This CDR3 is CASSSNWTPAYEQYF. DNA for the CDR3: TGTGCCAGCAGTTCGAATTGGACTCCCGCCTACGAGCAGTACTTC.